The text below deals with one T cell receptor (beta chain). The method was immunoSEQ multiplex PCR; TCRdb's version includes in-frame clones alone and lacks a portion of them. The table records under 95,000 clones, roughly 88% of them present only once. This sample is part of a study of T cell responses to AZD1222 COVID-19 vaccine. This CDR3 comprises 15 residues. CDR1 is MNHEY, CDR2 SVGAGI, per germline. V shed 2 bases, J shed 7 bases, and the junction held 6 bases outside the gene matches. This chain links TRBV6-5 with TRBJ1-4; 8 nucleotides line up with TRBD1. The sequence was obtained from an adult who received the AZD1222 COVID-19 vaccine. The sequences come from peripheral blood, collected 28 days after the second AZD1222 dose. The CDR3 is CASSYQTGDFEKLFF. CDR3 DNA: TGTGCCAGCAGTTACCAGACAGGGGATTTTGAAAAACTGTTTTTT.